This T cell receptor beta chain was profiled in a study of blood T cell repertoires in COVID-19. The CDR3 length is 15 residues. Trimming took off 0 bases at V and 4 bases at J, with 11 bases between the two ends. Germline V gene data show CDR1 as SGDLS and CDR2 as YYNGEE. Original analysis: How many nucleated cells were present was estimated from reference gene primer amplification. Method: immunoSEQ multiplex PCR; TCRdb's copy keeps in-frame clones and lacks some. V and J calls plus clone size are reproduced from that table; the DNA served to infer D and trimming. The sample has 130,000 to 150,000 clones, about nine tenths seen once.

This chain links TRBV9 with TRBJ2-1, with D hard to call. The sample consisted of peripheral blood. This receptor was taken from an older man with acute or convalescent COVID-19. The CDR3 region has the DNA TGTGCCAGCAGCGTAGACAGACCTCTTTACAATGAGCAGTTCTTC. It specifies CASSVDRPLYNEQFF.